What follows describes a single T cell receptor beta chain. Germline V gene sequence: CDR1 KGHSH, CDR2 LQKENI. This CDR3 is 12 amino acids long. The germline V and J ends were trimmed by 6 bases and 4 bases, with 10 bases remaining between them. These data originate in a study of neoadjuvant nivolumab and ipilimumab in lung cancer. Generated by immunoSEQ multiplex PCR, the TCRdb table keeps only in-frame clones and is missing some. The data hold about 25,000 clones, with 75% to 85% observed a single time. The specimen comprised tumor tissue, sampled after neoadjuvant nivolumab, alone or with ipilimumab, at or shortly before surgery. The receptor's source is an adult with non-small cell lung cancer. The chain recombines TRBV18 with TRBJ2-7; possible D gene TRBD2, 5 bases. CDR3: CASSPGFYEQYF. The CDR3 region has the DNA TGTGCCAGCTCTCCGGGGTTTTACGAGCAGTACTTC.